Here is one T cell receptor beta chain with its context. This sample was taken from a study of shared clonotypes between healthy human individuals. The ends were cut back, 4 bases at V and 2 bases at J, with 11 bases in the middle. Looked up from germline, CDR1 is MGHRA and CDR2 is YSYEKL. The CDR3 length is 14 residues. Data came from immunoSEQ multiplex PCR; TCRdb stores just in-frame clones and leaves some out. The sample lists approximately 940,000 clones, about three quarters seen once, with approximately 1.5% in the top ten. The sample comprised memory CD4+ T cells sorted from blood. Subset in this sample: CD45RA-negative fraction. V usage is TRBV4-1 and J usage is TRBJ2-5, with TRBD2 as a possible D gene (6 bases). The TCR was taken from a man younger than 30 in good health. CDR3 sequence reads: CASSRGTRQETQYF. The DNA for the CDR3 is TGCGCCAGCAGCCGCGGGACCAGACAAGAGACCCAGTACTTC.